This is a list of T cell receptor beta chains from one sample in a study of shared clonotypes between healthy human individuals. Data came from immunoSEQ multiplex PCR; TCRdb stores just in-frame clones and leaves some out. The profile shows roughly 2,500,000 clones, over 85% of them singletons. Sequenced: naive CD4+ T cells from PBMCs. All receptors come from a man younger than 35 in good health. Some clones in this sample may be carry-over from other donors' samples. The CDR3 runs from the conserved cysteine through the conserved F or W. Each record gives: J gene, V gene, clone size, D gene, CDR3 protein, CDR3 DNA. D genes are given only for firm matches. Expanded clones get a size class; other rows say once, few or many, or leave the size out.

>TRBJ1-1|TRBV21-1|-|-
CASSGDTEAFF
TGTGCCAGCAGCGGGGACACTGAAGCTTTCTTT
>TRBJ2-1|TRBV11-2|-|TRBD2
CASSLPSSSGRAVEQFF
TGTGCCAGCAGCCTCCCCTCTTCGAGCGGGAGGGCCGTTGAGCAGTTCTTC
>TRBJ1-5|TRBV28|-|TRBD1
CASSRTGTYSNQPQHF
TGTGCCAGCAGTAGGACAGGGACTTATAGCAATCAGCCCCAGCATTTT
>TRBJ1-5|TRBV28|-|TRBD1
CASSLSPDRGRSQPQHF
TGTGCCAGCAGTTTATCCCCCGACAGGGGGCGAAGTCAGCCCCAGCATTTT
>TRBJ1-1|TRBV19|-|-
CASSKGGNTEAFF
TGTGCCAGTAGTAAGGGGGGCAACACTGAAGCTTTCTTT
>TRBJ1-2|TRBV28|-|-
CATKSRETYGYTF
TGTGCGACGAAGAGCAGAGAGACCTATGGCTACACCTTC
>TRBJ1-1|TRBV18|-|-
CASSRTTVNTEAFF
TGTGCCAGCTCACGAACAACAGTGAACACTGAAGCTTTCTTT
>TRBJ1-2|TRBV14|once|-
CASSQTESGGLNYGYTF
TGTGCCAGCAGCCAAACTGAGTCGGGCGGATTAAACTATGGCTACACCTTC
>TRBJ2-5|TRBV28|-|TRBD1
CASSSSRTGLKQETQYF
TGTGCCAGCAGTAGCTCCCGGACAGGATTGAAGCAAGAGACCCAGTACTTC
>TRBJ2-7|TRBV18|-|-
CASSPQPGSSYEQYF
TGTGCCAGCTCACCACAACCAGGGTCTTCCTACGAGCAGTACTTC
>TRBJ1-1|TRBV5-1|-|-
CASSLAARVGAEAFF
TGCGCCAGCAGCTTGGCCGCCAGGGTAGGCGCTGAAGCTTTCTTT
>TRBJ2-7|TRBV29-1|-|-
CSVGLATTYEQYF
TGCAGCGTTGGCCTAGCTACAACCTACGAGCAGTACTTC
>TRBJ2-4|TRBV7-3|few|TRBD2
CASSPWGGKNIQYF
TGTGCCAGCAGCCCCTGGGGGGGCAAAAACATTCAGTACTTC
>TRBJ2-1|TRBV5-1|-|-
CASRSTQHNEQFF
TGCGCCAGCAGGTCGACACAGCACAATGAGCAGTTCTTC
>TRBJ2-7|TRBV7-8|-|-
CASSFLDSYEQYF
TGTGCCAGCAGCTTCTTGGACAGTTACGAGCAGTACTTC
>TRBJ2-1|TRBV28|once|-
CASTLGGSYNEQFF
TGTGCCAGCACCCTGGGAGGCTCCTACAATGAGCAGTTCTTC
>TRBJ1-4|TRBV5-1|-|-
CASSLKGLAQGTNEKLFF
TGCGCCAGCAGCTTGAAAGGTTTAGCCCAAGGGACTAATGAAAAACTGTTTTTT
>TRBJ2-7|TRBV6-1|-|TRBD2
CASSEAYGRSYEQYF
TGTGCCAGCAGTGAAGCGTACGGGAGGTCCTACGAGCAGTACTTC
>TRBJ2-3|TRBV28|-|TRBD2
CASSPYRTSGLDTQYF
TGTGCCAGCAGTCCATACCGGACTAGCGGGTTAGATACGCAGTATTTT
>TRBJ2-2|TRBV6-5|-|-
CASSRGVTGELFF
TGTGCCAGCAGCCGGGGAGTAACCGGGGAGCTGTTTTTT
>TRBJ2-5|TRBV5-4|once|-
CASTGGLGRAETQYF
TGTGCCAGCACCGGTGGGCTCGGGCGGGCGGAGACCCAGTACTTC
>TRBJ2-1|TRBV27|once|TRBD2
CASSSWTSGRFEFF
TGTGCCAGCAGTTCCTGGACTAGCGGGAGGTTCGAGTTCTTC
>TRBJ2-5|TRBV5-1|once|-
CASSPQGQGIGETQYF
TGCGCCAGCAGCCCACAAGGACAAGGGATCGGGGAGACCCAGTACTTC
>TRBJ2-5|TRBV28|-|-
CASSFAGPYQETQYF
TGTGCCAGCAGTTTCGCAGGGCCCTACCAAGAGACCCAGTACTTC
>TRBJ2-1|TRBV5-4|few|TRBD2
CASSGLAGVYNEQFF
TGTGCCAGCAGCGGACTAGCGGGAGTCTACAATGAGCAGTTCTTC
>TRBJ1-3|TRBV9|-|-
CASSTSPSGNTIYF
TGTGCCAGCAGCACTAGCCCCTCTGGAAACACCATATATTTT
>TRBJ2-2|TRBV4-3|-|-
CASSPGLTNTGELFF
TGCGCCAGCAGCCCGGGACTTACGAACACCGGGGAGCTGTTTTTT
>TRBJ2-1|TRBV5-4|-|-
CASSHPTTGNEQFF
TGTGCCAGCAGCCATCCCACAACGGGGAATGAGCAGTTCTTC
>TRBJ2-7|TRBV10-3|once|-
CAISESLGSSYEQYF
TGTGCCATCAGTGAGTCTCTGGGGTCCTCCTACGAGCAGTACTTC
>TRBJ1-2|TRBV14|-|-
CASKQGRGDYGYTF
TGTGCCAGCAAACAGGGTAGGGGTGACTATGGCTACACCTTC
>TRBJ2-2|TRBV5-1|-|TRBD1
CASTLQGADTGELFF
TGCGCCAGCACCCTACAGGGGGCGGACACCGGGGAGCTGTTTTTT
>TRBJ2-7|TRBV19|-|-
CASSIRESSYEQYF
TGTGCCAGTAGTATCCGGGAATCGAGCTACGAGCAGTACTTC
>TRBJ2-7|TRBV6-5|-|-
CASSYSVQGSYEQYF
TGTGCCAGCAGTTACTCGGTCCAGGGCTCCTACGAGCAGTACTTC
>TRBJ2-1|TRBV7-3|-|TRBD2
CASSSGLAGYNEQFF
TGTGCCAGCAGCTCCGGACTAGCGGGGTACAATGAGCAGTTCTTC
>TRBJ2-5|TRBV5-1|-|-
CASSHGSVETQYF
TGCGCCAGCAGCCACGGGTCCGTGGAGACCCAGTACTTC
>TRBJ2-3|TRBV9|-|TRBD2
CASSRTGTSGRASDTQYF
TGTGCCAGCAGCCGTACCGGGACTAGCGGGAGGGCGTCAGATACGCAGTATTTT
>TRBJ2-7|TRBV7-9|-|-
CASSYRGVSYEQYF
TGTGCCAGCAGCTACCGAGGAGTATCCTACGAGCAGTACTTC
>TRBJ2-1|TRBV5-4|once|TRBD2
CASSARTSGDNEQFF
TGTGCCAGCAGCGCGCGGACTAGCGGAGACAATGAGCAGTTCTTC
>TRBJ2-2|TRBV11-2|-|-
CASSLHTGELFF
TGTGCCAGCAGCTTACACACCGGGGAGCTGTTTTTT
>TRBJ2-7|TRBV19|once|TRBD1
CASSTGTGPYEQYF
TGTGCCAGTAGTACTGGGACAGGGCCCTACGAGCAGTACTTC
>TRBJ2-1|TRBV4-2|-|-
CASGGYGRENEQFF
TGTGCCAGCGGAGGGTATGGCAGGGAGAATGAGCAGTTCTTC
>TRBJ1-2|TRBV2|-|-
CASSEGAYGYTF
TGTGCCAGCAGTGAAGGCGCCTATGGCTACACCTTC
>TRBJ2-7|TRBV28|-|-
CASSWTRLYEQYF
TGTGCCAGCAGTTGGACTCGACTCTACGAGCAGTACTTC
>TRBJ1-5|TRBV27|-|-
CASSLRDGNQPQHF
TGTGCCAGCAGTCTCCGGGACGGCAATCAGCCCCAGCATTTT
>TRBJ1-1|TRBV7-9|-|TRBD1
CASSVGTGNTEAFF
TGTGCCAGCAGCGTCGGGACAGGGAACACTGAAGCTTTCTTT
>TRBJ1-4|TRBV18|-|TRBD1
CASSREGTVGGKLFF
TGTGCCAGCTCACGGGAGGGGACAGTCGGAGGAAAACTGTTTTTT
>TRBJ1-1|TRBV28|-|TRBD1
CASRLTGVLTEAFF
TGTGCCAGCAGATTAACAGGGGTACTTACTGAAGCTTTCTTT
>TRBJ1-1|TRBV7-3|few|-
CASSPGQNTEAFF
TGTGCCAGCAGCCCTGGACAGAACACTGAAGCTTTCTTT
>TRBJ1-5|TRBV28|-|-
CASSRVAGARPLNQPQHF
TGTGCCAGCAGCCGAGTCGCAGGGGCCCGACCCCTTAATCAGCCCCAGCATTTT
>TRBJ1-2|TRBV28|once|TRBD1
CASSSSGTGSGYTF
TGTGCCAGCAGTTCCTCCGGGACAGGGTCCGGCTACACCTTC
>TRBJ1-5|TRBV15|-|TRBD1
CATSRSGTGWQPQHF
TGTGCCACCAGCAGATCCGGGACAGGGTGGCAGCCCCAGCATTTT
>TRBJ2-5|TRBV9|-|TRBD1
CASSVRRFTGGLIETQYF
TGTGCCAGCAGCGTTCGCAGATTCACAGGGGGCCTGATAGAGACCCAGTACTTC
>TRBJ2-5|TRBV7-3|-|TRBD1
CASSPGQQETQYF
TGTGCCAGCAGCCCGGGACAGCAAGAGACCCAGTACTTC